Following are 27 T cell receptor beta chains from one sample sequenced in a study of cytomegalovirus exposure and HLA in healthy donors. 13 Jbeta primers and 60 Vbeta primers were used for the PCR. The protocol was immunoSEQ multiplex PCR, while the TCRdb copy is restricted to in-frame clones and leaves out a portion. The sample has some 60,000 clones, over 75% seen once. Sequencing input: PBMCs. The receptor source for this set is a young man in good health and CMV-seronegative.

The V gene is TRBV7-2, the J gene TRBJ2-5, with 9 bases matching TRBD1. The DNA end is a closer match to TRBJ2-7, so the J assignment may be wrong. The CDR3 totals 16 residues. CDR1 is SGHTA and CDR2 is FQGNSA in the germline V gene. The CDR3 region has the DNA TGTGCCAGCAGCGGACGAGGGACAGGGCGATCCTACGAGCAGTACTTC. This gives the protein CASSGRGTGRSYEQYF.

This clone has a handful of counts. The chain uses TRBV28 and TRBJ1-4; no reliable D call. The V and J ends lost 8 bases and 3 bases respectively, with 13 bases between them. CDR1 and CDR2 (germline): MDHEN, SYDVKM. The CDR3 totals 14 residues. CDR3 amino acids: CASAEEAANEKLFF. The CDR3 nucleotides read TGTGCCAGCGCCGAGGAGGCGGCTAATGAAAAACTGTTTTTT.

The rearrangement joins TRBV6-5 to TRBJ2-3, with a tentative D call TRBD2 (7 bases). CDR3 length: 13 residues. CDR1 is MNHEY and CDR2 is SVGAGI in the germline V gene. With 8 bases removed from V and 8 bases from J, the gap between germline ends came to 17 bases. The CDR3 sequence: CASEGGGRSTQYF. The DNA for the CDR3 is TGTGCCAGCGAGGGGGGGGGACGGAGTACGCAGTATTTT.

This chain joins TRBV28 and TRBJ1-5; possibly TRBD1 for D (5 bases). The CDR3 sequence is 16 residues long. V lost 4 bases, J lost 8 bases, and 21 bases lay in between. Germline CDR1 MDHEN, CDR2 SYDVKM. DNA for the CDR3: TGTGCCAGCAGTTCCTTTAGCGGGTTTGGGGCAGAGCCCCAGCATTTT. This translates into CASSSFSGFGAEPQHF.

J is TRBJ1-2 and V is TRBV28, with D perhaps TRBD1 (5 bases). The CDR3 is made up of 13 amino acids. V shed 3 bases and J shed 8 bases, with 13 bases lying between them. Germline lookup yields CDR1 MDHEN and CDR2 SYDVKM. The CDR3 sequence: CASSFVGQGGYTF. The CDR3 DNA is TGTGCCAGCAGTTTTGTTGGGCAGGGAGGCTACACCTTC.

V is TRBV6-5 and J is TRBJ1-1, with D perhaps TRBD1 (5 bases). In germline, CDR1 is MNHEY, CDR2 SVGAGI. With 2 bases removed from V and 2 bases from J, the gap between germline ends came to 6 bases. The CDR3 totals 13 residues. CDR3 residues: CASSYDSNTEAFF. The CDR3 region has the DNA TGTGCCAGCAGTTACGACAGTAACACTGAAGCTTTCTTT.

The J gene is TRBJ1-5, the V gene TRBV28; D not resolved. The CDR3 length is 15 residues. V was trimmed by 1 base and J by 3 bases, leaving 10 bases between them. In germline, CDR1 is MDHEN, CDR2 SYDVKM. CDR3 DNA sequence: TGTGCCAGCAGTTTATCCGGAGGGAACAATCAGCCCCAGCATTTT. Protein: CASSLSGGNNQPQHF.

This chain connects TRBV28 to TRBJ2-7, with D maybe TRBD1 (6 bases). Germline-derived CDR1 and CDR2 are MDHEN and SYDVKM. With 4 bases removed from V and 4 bases from J, the gap between germline ends came to 17 bases. This CDR3 spans 15 amino acids. The CDR3 here is CASSSTGYGQYEQYF. The CDR3 DNA reads TGTGCCAGCAGTTCGACAGGTTACGGTCAGTACGAGCAGTACTTC.

The chain has TRBV7-2 and TRBJ2-3, with 7 bases lining up with TRBD2. With V trimmed by 5 bases and J by 1 base, 9 bases remained unmatched. The CDR3 spans 16 residues. Germline V gene sequence: CDR1 SGHTA, CDR2 FQGNSA. DNA for the CDR3: TGTGCCAGCAGCCGCCAGACGGGGGGTCGCACAGATACGCAGTATTTT. As protein: CASSRQTGGRTDTQYF.

This clone was picked up a small number of times. The chain combines TRBV7-9 with TRBJ1-1, with D perhaps matching TRBD1 (5 bases). V was shortened by 4 bases and J by 1 base, with 10 bases between the two germline ends. The CDR3 has 14 residues. CDR1 is SEHNR and CDR2 is FQNEAQ in the germline V gene (reference sequence). DNA of the CDR3: TGTGCCAGCAGCTCCCTGACAGCGAACACTGAAGCTTTCTTT. Translation gives CASSSLTANTEAFF.

The CDR3 DNA reads TGTGCCACCAGCAGAGTCCCGGAGAACTATGGCTACACCTTC. It yields the protein CATSRVPENYGYTF. The chain employs TRBV15 and TRBJ1-2; unclear D gene. The V gene's germline CDR1 is LNHNV and CDR2 YYDKDF (reference sequence). V lost 1 base and J 2 bases, leaving 8 bases between the germline ends. This CDR3 is built from 14 residues.

J is TRBJ1-1 and V is TRBV28; D is unresolved. CDR3 length: 14 amino acids. V lost 7 bases and J 2 bases, leaving 14 bases between the germline ends. In germline, CDR1 is MDHEN, CDR2 SYDVKM. Here the CDR3 DNA reads TGTGCCAGCACCAGAGGGCAGCCTAACACTGAAGCTTTCTTT. This translates into CASTRGQPNTEAFF.

The chain couples TRBV21-1 to TRBJ1-2. TRBV21-1 is reported as a pseudogene. CDR3 length equals 14 residues. CDR3 DNA: TGTGCCAGCAGCAAAGCGGTAGGAGGTAACGGCTACACCTTC. This codes for CASSKAVGGNGYTF.

This rearrangement joins TRBV11-2 to TRBJ1-2; 8 bases are a match to TRBD1. V lost 5 bases to trimming and J lost 0 bases; unmatched junction nucleotides: 11. The CDR3 sequence is 17 residues long. CDR1 is SGHAT and CDR2 is FQNNGV in the germline V gene. The CDR3 loop is CASSQQGQAYTNYGYTF. The DNA for the CDR3 is TGTGCCAGCAGCCAACAGGGACAGGCTTATACTAACTATGGCTACACCTTC.

This rearrangement joins TRBV5-1 to TRBJ2-5, with TRBD1 as a possible D gene (5 bases). V was cut by 0 bases and J by 5 bases, with 5 bases left in between. This CDR3 comprises 12 residues. CDR1 is SGHRS, CDR2 YFSETQ, per germline. CDR3 in DNA: TGCGCCAGCAGCTTGGACAGGGAGACCCAGTACTTC. This sequence encodes CASSLDRETQYF.

This clone was seen only once. This chain links TRBV7-9 with TRBJ2-7; no clear D. Germline V gives CDR1 SEHNR, CDR2 FQNEAQ (reference sequence). With 1 base removed from V and 7 bases from J, the gap between germline ends came to 14 bases. The CDR3 is made up of 14 amino acids. CDR3 loop: CASSLGQVQGEQYF. DNA for the CDR3: TGTGCCAGCAGCTTAGGACAAGTTCAAGGTGAGCAGTACTTC.

The V and J genes are TRBV9 and TRBJ1-2, with TRBD1 as a possible D gene (6 bases). The CDR3 extends over 15 amino acids. Deletions cut 1 base from V and 7 bases from J, with 17 bases between. Germline CDR1 SGDLS, CDR2 YYNGEE. The CDR3 DNA follows: TGTGCCAGCAGCGTATCTGGGACAATAGTTGGTGGCTACACCTTC. This codes for CASSVSGTIVGGYTF.

The genes are TRBV12-5 and TRBJ2-1, with D unclear. Trimming shortened V by 4 bases and J by 10 bases, and 20 bases separated the two germline ends. The V gene's germline CDR1 is LGHNT and CDR2 FRNRAP. The CDR3 length is 15 residues. The CDR3 sequence is CASGSNQRQRNEQFF. As DNA, the CDR3 is TGTGCTAGTGGTTCCAATCAACGGCAGCGTAACGAGCAGTTCTTC.

This clone was picked up a small number of times. CDR3 sequence: CARGTGTGPAGGEAFF. CDR3 DNA sequence: TGTGCCAGAGGCACCGGGACAGGACCCGCCGGAGGTGAAGCTTTCTTT. The chain couples TRBV5-3 to TRBJ1-1, with 8 positions matching TRBD1. TRBV5-3 is designated an ORF whose function remains uncertain. The CDR3 totals 16 residues. J was trimmed by 7 bases and V by 7 bases; bases with no gene match: 18.

This clone was found once. The chain couples TRBV5-5 to TRBJ2-1; a possible D gene is TRBD1 (5 bases). Germline assignment: CDR1 SGHKS and CDR2 YYEKEE (reference sequence). CDR3 size: 13 residues. Trimming shortened V by 3 bases and J by 5 bases, and 9 bases separated the two germline ends. The CDR3 coding sequence is TGTGCCAGCAGCTGGGGCAGGGACAATGAGCAGTTCTTC. Translating gives CASSWGRDNEQFF.

V and J are TRBV5-1 and TRBJ1-1; 10 bases fit TRBD1. Germline CDR1 reads SGHRS; CDR2 reads YFSETQ. Germline trimming cut 0 bases from V and 5 bases from J; bases unmatched to any gene: 4. CDR3 length: 15 residues. The CDR3 here is CASSLGQGAGTEAFF. The CDR3 DNA is TGCGCCAGCAGCTTGGGACAGGGGGCAGGGACTGAAGCTTTCTTT.

This chain uses TRBV6-5 with TRBJ1-1; D gene unclear. V was clipped by 1 base and J by 2 bases, with 5 bases between them. Germline assignment: CDR1 MNHEY and CDR2 SVGAGI. The CDR3 is 13 residues long. The CDR3 coding sequence is TGTGCCAGCAGTTACTTCAGAAACACTGAAGCTTTCTTT. Amino acid sequence: CASSYFRNTEAFF.

This clone occurred once. CDR3 sequence: CASSLGTDLYNEQFF. The CDR3 DNA reads as TGCGCCAGCAGCTTGGGGACAGACTTATACAATGAGCAGTTCTTC. This sequence joins TRBV5-1 and TRBJ2-1, with D tentatively TRBD1 (6 bases). CDR1 SGHRS and CDR2 YFSETQ come from the germline V gene. The CDR3 spans 15 residues. Trimming stripped 0 bases from V and 4 bases from J, with 11 bases between.

The V and J genes are TRBV5-1 and TRBJ2-6, with TRBD1 identical over 7 bases. This CDR3 has 16 amino acids. With V trimmed by 0 bases and J by 2 bases, 2 bases remained unmatched. CDR1 is SGHRS, CDR2 YFSETQ, per germline. The CDR3 region has the DNA TGCGCCAGCAGCTTGGCAACAGGGGCTGGGGCCAACGTCCTGACTTTC. Residues: CASSLATGAGANVLTF.

The rearrangement links TRBV5-1 to TRBJ2-7, with 8 positions matching TRBD1. V was clipped by 5 bases and J by 1 base; unmatched bases: 8. Germline V gene data show CDR1 as SGHRS and CDR2 as YFSETQ. The CDR3 runs 15 residues. As DNA, the CDR3 is TGCGCCAGCAGGCTAGGACAGGGCGGGTCCTACGAGCAGTACTTC. Translating gives CASRLGQGGSYEQYF.

The rearrangement links TRBV7-2 to TRBJ1-2; the match to TRBD1 covers 9 bases. J lost 7 bases, V lost 4 bases, and 10 bases had no gene match. Germline lookup yields CDR1 SGHTA and CDR2 FQGNSA. CDR3 size: 15 residues. CDR3 amino acids: CASSSRGDRDGGYTF. CDR3 nucleotides: TGTGCCAGCAGCTCCCGAGGGGACAGGGATGGTGGCTACACCTTC.

This clone came up once. This chain uses TRBV4-1 with TRBJ1-1; 9 bases fit TRBD1. Trimming took 2 bases from V and 5 from J; bases not matched to a gene: 6. Per the germline V gene, CDR1 is MGHRA and CDR2 is YSYEKL. The CDR3 has 15 amino acids. CDR3 protein: CASSQRQGGVTEAFF. The DNA of the CDR3 is TGCGCCAGCAGCCAAAGACAGGGGGGAGTAACTGAAGCTTTCTTT.